These T cell receptor beta chains were read from a single sample in a study of blood T cell repertoires in COVID-19. Using immunoSEQ multiplex PCR, the repertoire was profiled, and TCRdb retains in-frame clones only, with some absent. The sample includes approximately 240,000 clones, about nine tenths of them seen just once. The specimen was PBMCs or T cells enriched from blood (not recorded which). Receptors were obtained from a woman between 18 and 30 years old who had recovered from COVID-19. Each CDR3 is given with its conserved first and last residue. A D gene is named only where the DNA matches it firmly. Expanded clones get a size class; other rows say once, few or many, or leave the size out.

v_gene: TRBV6-5; abundance: .; j_gene: TRBJ2-7; d_gene: TRBD2; CDR3nt: TGTGCCAGCAGCCCGACTAGCGGTGATGCCTACGAGCAGTACTTC; CDR3aa: CASSPTSGDAYEQYF
v_gene: TRBV28; abundance: .; j_gene: TRBJ2-3; d_gene: .; CDR3nt: TGTGCCAGCAGGTCTAGCTGGGGCACAGATACGCAGTATTTT; CDR3aa: CASRSSWGTDTQYF
v_gene: TRBV5-1; abundance: once; j_gene: TRBJ2-7; d_gene: .; CDR3nt: TGCGCCAGCAGCTTGGCCGCCCAGGGACAACGATATACTTTCTACGAGCAGTACTTC; CDR3aa: CASSLAAQGQRYTFYEQYF
v_gene: TRBV29-1; abundance: .; j_gene: TRBJ1-4; d_gene: .; CDR3nt: TGCAGCGTTGAGGAGGCTGGGAAACTGTTTTTT; CDR3aa: CSVEEAGKLFF
v_gene: TRBV5-1; abundance: .; j_gene: TRBJ2-7; d_gene: .; CDR3nt: TGCGCCAGTACATCACTTCCAGGGTCGTTCTACGAGCAGTACTTC; CDR3aa: CASTSLPGSFYEQYF
v_gene: TRBV11-2; abundance: .; j_gene: TRBJ1-3; d_gene: TRBD1; CDR3nt: TGTGCCAGCAGCTTCAGGGGGCTCTCTGGAAACACCATATATTTT; CDR3aa: CASSFRGLSGNTIYF
v_gene: TRBV7-9; abundance: .; j_gene: TRBJ1-3; d_gene: .; CDR3nt: TGTGCCAGCAGCCACCGGGGGGAGGCTGGAAACACCATATATTTT; CDR3aa: CASSHRGEAGNTIYF
v_gene: TRBV9; abundance: .; j_gene: TRBJ2-1; d_gene: .; CDR3nt: TGTGCCAGCAGCGGGGGGACTGCCGCCTACAATGAGCAGTTCTTC; CDR3aa: CASSGGTAAYNEQFF
v_gene: TRBV7-9; abundance: .; j_gene: TRBJ2-1; d_gene: TRBD2; CDR3nt: TGTGCCACCGAGCGGGGGGGCTCCTACAATGAGCAGTTCTTC; CDR3aa: CATERGGSYNEQFF
v_gene: TRBV7-2; abundance: .; j_gene: TRBJ1-4; d_gene: .; CDR3nt: TGTGCCAGCAGCTCCGCCGGCAGGAAGAATGAAAAACTGTTTTTT; CDR3aa: CASSSAGRKNEKLFF
v_gene: TRBV11-2; abundance: .; j_gene: TRBJ1-4; d_gene: .; CDR3nt: TGTGCCAGCAGCTTAGTCAGCGGGTCACGGAAACTGTTTTTT; CDR3aa: CASSLVSGSRKLFF
v_gene: TRBV5-6; abundance: .; j_gene: TRBJ2-7; d_gene: .; CDR3nt: TGTGCCAGCAGCTTGAGGCGGTACGAGCAGTACTTC; CDR3aa: CASSLRRYEQYF
v_gene: TRBV19; abundance: .; j_gene: TRBJ2-7; d_gene: TRBD2; CDR3nt: TGTGCCAGTAGTTTAGGGACTAGCGGGTCCTACGAGCAGTACTTC; CDR3aa: CASSLGTSGSYEQYF
v_gene: TRBV13; abundance: .; j_gene: TRBJ2-1; d_gene: TRBD2; CDR3nt: TGTGCCAGCAGCTCCGGGACTAGGTTCAATGAGCAGTTCTTC; CDR3aa: CASSSGTRFNEQFF
v_gene: TRBV11-2; abundance: .; j_gene: TRBJ2-2; d_gene: .; CDR3nt: TGTGCCAGCAGCCCCGGGTACACCGGGGAGCTGTTTTTT; CDR3aa: CASSPGYTGELFF
v_gene: TRBV28; abundance: few; j_gene: TRBJ1-4; d_gene: TRBD1; CDR3nt: TGTGCCAGCAGTTCTTACATGACAGGGTCAATTGAAAAACTGTTTTTT; CDR3aa: CASSSYMTGSIEKLFF
v_gene: TRBV7-2; abundance: .; j_gene: TRBJ2-5; d_gene: .; CDR3nt: TGTGCCAGCAGACGTGCCCTACTAGCTAAAGAGACCCAGTACTTC; CDR3aa: CASRRALLAKETQYF
v_gene: TRBV5-4; abundance: .; j_gene: TRBJ1-5; d_gene: .; CDR3nt: TGTGCCAGCAGCCTCTCCCCGGGGGGGTCCCAGCATTTT; CDR3aa: CASSLSPGGSQHF
v_gene: TRBV2; abundance: .; j_gene: TRBJ1-4; d_gene: TRBD1; CDR3nt: TGTGCCAGCAGTGAGACAGGGGGCGAGAATGAAAAACTGTTTTTT; CDR3aa: CASSETGGENEKLFF
v_gene: TRBV6-4; abundance: .; j_gene: TRBJ1-2; d_gene: .; CDR3nt: TGTGCCAGCAGTGACACAGCGGAGGGGATCAACTATGGCTACACCTTC; CDR3aa: CASSDTAEGINYGYTF
v_gene: TRBV6-5; abundance: .; j_gene: TRBJ2-3; d_gene: .; CDR3nt: TGTGCCAGCAGTTATGGGCAGGGCCATAGCACAGATACGCAGTATTTT; CDR3aa: CASSYGQGHSTDTQYF
v_gene: TRBV19; abundance: .; j_gene: TRBJ1-2; d_gene: .; CDR3nt: TGTGCCAGCCGCCCCCGCCGGGTGGACAGTAGCGACTATGGCTACACCTTC; CDR3aa: CASRPRRVDSSDYGYTF
v_gene: TRBV19; abundance: .; j_gene: TRBJ1-2; d_gene: TRBD1; CDR3nt: TGTGCCATCGCCGGGACAGGGGGCCGCGACTATGGCTACACCTTC; CDR3aa: CAIAGTGGRDYGYTF
v_gene: TRBV7-6; abundance: .; j_gene: TRBJ1-2; d_gene: .; CDR3nt: TGTGCCAGCAGCTTAGGTCAGGGGCGGTATTCTGGCTACACCTTC; CDR3aa: CASSLGQGRYSGYTF
v_gene: TRBV28; abundance: .; j_gene: TRBJ1-2; d_gene: .; CDR3nt: TGTGCCAGCAGTTCCACAGCAGTCTCGATTGGCTACACCTTC; CDR3aa: CASSSTAVSIGYTF
v_gene: TRBV7-2; abundance: .; j_gene: TRBJ2-7; d_gene: TRBD2; CDR3nt: TGTGCCAGCAGCGTTCCGGGACTAGTCTACGAGCAGTACTTC; CDR3aa: CASSVPGLVYEQYF
v_gene: TRBV27; abundance: .; j_gene: TRBJ2-1; d_gene: TRBD2; CDR3nt: TGTGCCAGCGGGTCCGGGGGGGAAGTACATGAGCAGTTCTTC; CDR3aa: CASGSGGEVHEQFF